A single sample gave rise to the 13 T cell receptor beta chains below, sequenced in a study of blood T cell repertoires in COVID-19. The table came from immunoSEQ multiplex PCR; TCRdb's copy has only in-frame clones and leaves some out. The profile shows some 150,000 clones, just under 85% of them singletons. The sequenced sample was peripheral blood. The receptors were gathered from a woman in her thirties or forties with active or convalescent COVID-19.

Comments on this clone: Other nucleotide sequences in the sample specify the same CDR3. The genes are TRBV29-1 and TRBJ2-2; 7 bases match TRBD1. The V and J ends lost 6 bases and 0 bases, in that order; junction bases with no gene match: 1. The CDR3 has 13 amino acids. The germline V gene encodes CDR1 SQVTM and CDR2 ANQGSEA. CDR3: CSVGQANTGELFF. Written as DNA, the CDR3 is TGCAGCGTCGGACAGGCGAACACCGGGGAGCTGTTTTTT.

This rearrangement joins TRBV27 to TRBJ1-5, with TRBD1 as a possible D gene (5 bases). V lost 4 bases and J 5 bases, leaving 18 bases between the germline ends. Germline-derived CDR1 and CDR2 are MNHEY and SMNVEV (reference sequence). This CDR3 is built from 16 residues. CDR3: CASSSGEFGPYQPQHF. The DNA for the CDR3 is TGTGCCAGCAGTTCGGGGGAATTTGGTCCTTATCAGCCCCAGCATTTT.

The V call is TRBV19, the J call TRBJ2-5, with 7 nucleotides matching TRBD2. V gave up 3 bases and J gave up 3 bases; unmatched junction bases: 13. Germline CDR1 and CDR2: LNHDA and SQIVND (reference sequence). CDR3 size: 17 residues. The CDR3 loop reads CASSMVFREAVKETQYF. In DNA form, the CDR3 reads TGTGCCAGTAGTATGGTTTTCCGGGAGGCAGTCAAAGAGACCCAGTACTTC.

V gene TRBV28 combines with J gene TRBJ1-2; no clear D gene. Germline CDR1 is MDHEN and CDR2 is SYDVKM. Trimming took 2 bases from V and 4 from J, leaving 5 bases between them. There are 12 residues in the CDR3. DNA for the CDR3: TGTGCCAGCAGTTTAAACAGCTATGGCTACACCTTC. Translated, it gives CASSLNSYGYTF.

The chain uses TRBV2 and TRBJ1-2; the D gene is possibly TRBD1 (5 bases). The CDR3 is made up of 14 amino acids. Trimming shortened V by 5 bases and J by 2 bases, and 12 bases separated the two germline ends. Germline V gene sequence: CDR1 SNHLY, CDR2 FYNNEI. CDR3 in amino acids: CASSQGRGNYGYTF. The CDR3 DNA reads TGTGCCAGCAGTCAGGGACGGGGGAACTATGGCTACACCTTC.

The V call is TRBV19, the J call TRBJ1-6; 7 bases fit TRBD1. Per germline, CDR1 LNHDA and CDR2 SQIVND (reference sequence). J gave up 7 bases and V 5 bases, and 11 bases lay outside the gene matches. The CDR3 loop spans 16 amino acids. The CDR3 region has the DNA TGTGCCAGTAGTCTCACAGGGGCGCAACTCAATTCACCCCTCCACTTT. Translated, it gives CASSLTGAQLNSPLHF.

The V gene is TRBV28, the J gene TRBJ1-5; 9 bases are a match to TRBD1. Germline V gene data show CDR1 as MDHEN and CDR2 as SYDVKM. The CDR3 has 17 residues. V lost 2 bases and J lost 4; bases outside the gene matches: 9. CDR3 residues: CASSLRDRATVNQPQHF. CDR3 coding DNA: TGTGCCAGCAGTTTAAGGGACAGGGCGACGGTTAATCAGCCCCAGCATTTT.

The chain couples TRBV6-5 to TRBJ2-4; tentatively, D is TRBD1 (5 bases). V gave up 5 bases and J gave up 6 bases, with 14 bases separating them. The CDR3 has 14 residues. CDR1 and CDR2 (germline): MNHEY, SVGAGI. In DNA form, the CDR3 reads TGTGCCAGCAGTAATAGCCCAGGGCTAAACATTCAGTACTTC. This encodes CASSNSPGLNIQYF.

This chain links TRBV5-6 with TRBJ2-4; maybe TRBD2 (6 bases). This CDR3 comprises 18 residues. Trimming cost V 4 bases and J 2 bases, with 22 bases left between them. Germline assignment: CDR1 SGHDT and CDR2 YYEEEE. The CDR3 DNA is TGTGCCAGCAGCCTGCGTCCGGAGGGAGTGAGATCCAAAAACATTCAGTACTTC. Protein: CASSLRPEGVRSKNIQYF. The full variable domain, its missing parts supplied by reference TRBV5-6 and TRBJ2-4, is DAGVTQSPTHLIKTRGQQVTLRCSPKSGHDTVSWYQQALGQGPQFIFQYYEEEERQRGNFPDRFSGHQFPNYSSELNVNALLLGDSALYLCASSLRPEGVRSKNIQYFGAGTRLSVL.

CDR3 coding DNA: TGTGCCAGTGGGTCAGCGGGCACTGAAGCTTTCTTT. Protein sequence: CASGSAGTEAFF. J is TRBJ1-1 and V is TRBV6-5; D is undetermined. Germline V gene lookup returns CDR1 MNHEY and CDR2 SVGAGI. The length of the CDR3 is 12 residues. Trimming took off 9 bases at V and 4 bases at J, with 12 bases between the two ends.

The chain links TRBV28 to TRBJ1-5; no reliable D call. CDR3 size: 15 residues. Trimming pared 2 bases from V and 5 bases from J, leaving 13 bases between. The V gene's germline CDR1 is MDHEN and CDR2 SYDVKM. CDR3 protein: CASSLSLQTYQPQHF. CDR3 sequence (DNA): TGTGCCAGCAGTTTAAGTTTACAGACCTATCAGCCCCAGCATTTT.

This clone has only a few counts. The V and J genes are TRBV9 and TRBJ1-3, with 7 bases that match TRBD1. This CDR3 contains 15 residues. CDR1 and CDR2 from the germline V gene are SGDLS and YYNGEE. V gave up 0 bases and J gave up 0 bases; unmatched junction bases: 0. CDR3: CASSVGDSSGNTIYF. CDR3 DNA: TGTGCCAGCAGCGTAGGGGACAGCTCTGGAAACACCATATATTTT.

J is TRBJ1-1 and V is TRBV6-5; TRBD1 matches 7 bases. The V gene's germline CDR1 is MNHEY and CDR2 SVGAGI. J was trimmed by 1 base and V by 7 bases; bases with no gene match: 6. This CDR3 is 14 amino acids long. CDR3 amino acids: CASIPGGTNTEAFF. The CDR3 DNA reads TGTGCCAGCATCCCAGGGGGAACGAACACTGAAGCTTTCTTT.